A selection of T cell receptor beta chains follows, all from one sample in a study of blood T cell repertoires in COVID-19. Clones were sequenced by immunoSEQ multiplex PCR, and TCRdb holds only the in-frame ones, with some missing. Of about 200,000 clones in the sample, over 80% are singletons; the top ten hold about 8%. Sequenced: peripheral blood. These receptors were collected from a woman in her sixties or seventies with COVID-19, enrolled during active disease. Each CDR3 is given with its conserved first and last residue. A D gene is named only where the DNA matches it firmly. Clone sizes are given selectively: once, few, many, or a class where the clone is expanded.

abundance	v_gene	d_gene	j_gene	CDR3aa	CDR3nt
.	TRBV24-1	TRBD1	TRBJ2-1	CATSDPAGQGANEQFF	TGTGCCACCAGTGATCCTGCGGGACAGGGGGCCAATGAGCAGTTCTTC
many	TRBV7-9	.	TRBJ2-2	CASSLQSSTGELFF	TGTGCCAGCAGCTTACAGTCGTCCACCGGGGAGCTGTTTTTT
.	TRBV9	.	TRBJ1-1	CASSVALTGISEAFF	TGTGCCAGCAGCGTAGCACTTACAGGGATATCTGAAGCTTTCTTT
few	TRBV11-2	TRBD2	TRBJ2-1	CASSLEGGSSYNEQFF	TGTGCCAGCAGCTTAGAGGGAGGGAGCTCCTACAATGAGCAGTTCTTC
once	TRBV4-3	TRBD1	TRBJ1-2	CASSHGGQATYGYTF	TGCGCCAGCAGCCATGGAGGACAGGCAACCTATGGCTACACCTTC
once	TRBV9	.	TRBJ2-3	CASSAGSSTDTQYF	TGTGCCAGCAGCGCCGGGTCGAGCACAGATACGCAGTATTTT
.	TRBV7-2	.	TRBJ1-1	CASSLPGRGGYTEAFF	TGTGCCAGCAGTCTACCTGGACGGGGGGGGTACACTGAAGCTTTCTTT
once	TRBV5-4	.	TRBJ2-4	CASSAQISAGLAKNIQYF	TGTGCCAGCAGCGCCCAGATTTCGGCGGGGCTAGCCAAAAACATTCAGTACTTC
.	TRBV5-6	.	TRBJ1-5	CASSENMNQPQHF	TGTGCCAGCAGCGAAAACATGAATCAGCCCCAGCATTTT
once	TRBV2	.	TRBJ1-5	CASSEYNGKVRDF	TGTGCCAGCAGTGAATATAATGGCAAGGTTCGGGATTTT
.	TRBV5-1	TRBD1	TRBJ2-3	CASSFYPGTGGSVDETDTQYF	TGCGCCAGCAGCTTCTACCCCGGGACAGGGGGTTCAGTTGATGAAACAGATACGCAGTATTTT
.	TRBV4-3	.	TRBJ1-4	CASSQDYGGGEKLFF	TGCGCCAGCAGCCAAGATTACGGGGGAGGCGAAAAACTGTTTTTT
.	TRBV5-8	TRBD2	TRBJ2-3	CASSLVLAGGRDTQYF	TGTGCCAGCAGCTTGGTGTTAGCGGGGGGGAGAGATACGCAGTATTTT
.	TRBV20-1	.	TRBJ1-1	CSANRAEAFF	TGCAGTGCCAACAGGGCGGAAGCTTTCTTT
.	TRBV7-2	TRBD2	TRBJ2-1	CASSPGTNQFYNEQFF	TGTGCCAGCAGCCCAGGGACTAACCAGTTTTACAATGAGCAGTTCTTC
.	TRBV5-1	TRBD2	TRBJ2-2	CASSPGLAVNTGELFF	TGCGCCAGCAGCCCCGGACTAGCGGTCAACACCGGGGAGCTGTTTTTT
.	TRBV30	.	TRBJ1-5	CAWSVQGAGPQHF	TGTGCCTGGAGTGTGCAGGGTGCAGGGCCCCAGCATTTT
.	TRBV4-1	.	TRBJ1-5	CASSQEPISSNQPQHF	TGCGCCAGCAGCCAAGAGCCGATTAGCAGCAATCAGCCCCAGCATTTT
medium-sized	TRBV7-9	TRBD1	TRBJ2-3	CASSSPMGTGNTDTQYF	TGTGCCAGCAGCAGCCCCATGGGGACAGGGAACACAGATACGCAGTATTTT
few	TRBV5-1	.	TRBJ2-7	CASSEGADVYEQYF	TGCGCCAGCAGCGAAGGGGCTGATGTGTACGAGCAGTACTTC
.	TRBV10-3	.	TRBJ1-5	CAISRHSNQPQHF	TGTGCCATCTCGCGTCATAGCAATCAGCCCCAGCATTTT
.	TRBV11-3	TRBD2	TRBJ2-3	CASSTGGLAEDTQYF	TGTGCCAGCAGCACAGGGGGACTAGCGGAGGATACGCAGTATTTT
once	TRBV4-1	TRBD1	TRBJ2-5	CASSQTGVEETQYF	TGCGCCAGCAGCCAAACAGGGGTCGAAGAGACCCAGTACTTC
few	TRBV7-3	TRBD2	TRBJ2-1	CASSPYGGGVYNEQFF	TGTGCCAGCAGCCCCTACGGGGGAGGGGTCTACAATGAGCAGTTCTTC
.	TRBV20-1	TRBD1	TRBJ1-5	CSASKLGQGEKPQHF	TGCAGTGCTAGTAAGCTGGGCCAGGGGGAGAAGCCCCAGCATTTT
.	TRBV9	.	TRBJ1-1	CASSERPGISEAFF	TGTGCCAGCAGCGAGAGGCCGGGTATCTCTGAAGCTTTCTTT
.	TRBV11-2	.	TRBJ1-3	CASSLEGGSGNTIYF	TGTGCCAGCAGCTTAGAAGGGGGCTCTGGAAACACCATATATTTT
.	TRBV9	.	TRBJ2-3	CASSVSSGYTDTQYF	TGTGCCAGCAGCGTGAGTAGCGGATACACAGATACGCAGTATTTT
.	TRBV5-4	TRBD1	TRBJ1-2	CASSPRTGGLYGYTF	TGTGCCAGCAGTCCCCGGACAGGGGGGTTGTATGGCTACACCTTC
few	TRBV18	.	TRBJ1-6	CASSRESYNSPLHF	TGTGCCAGCTCACGCGAATCCTATAATTCACCCCTCCACTTT
.	TRBV11-2	.	TRBJ2-5	CASSLEGPGSPIETQYF	TGTGCCAGCAGCTTAGAGGGTCCAGGATCGCCCATAGAGACCCAGTACTTC
.	TRBV6-6	.	TRBJ1-1	CASSNRFHQDTEAFF	TGTGCCAGCAGCAACAGGTTCCACCAGGACACTGAAGCTTTCTTT
once	TRBV5-1	TRBD1	TRBJ2-1	CASSLAPAGGTYNEQFF	TGCGCCAGCAGCTTGGCCCCGGCAGGGGGCACCTACAATGAGCAGTTCTTC